The 6 T cell receptor beta chains below were found in one sample sequenced in a study of CD8 T cells in Susac syndrome (dated by TCRdb to about 2019). The library came from the immunoSEQ multiplex PCR assay. RNA was extracted with the RNeasy kit and about 0.5 to 1 ug was reverse transcribed using random hexamers. TCRdb reanalyzed the raw reads on its own, using fastp at Q25 for trimming and MiXCR for clone calling, and kept in-frame beta chains. Rows are unified per CDR3 protein, each entry keeping the most common DNA and genes. This sample lists 200,000 or so distinct CDR3 sequences; about 90% were detected once. The ten largest account for about 0.12% of the sample. The sample comprised CD8+ T cells from PBMCs. The receptors shown here come from a human donor with multiple sclerosis.

The chain has TRBV4-1 and TRBJ2-7; 10 positions agree with TRBD2. Germline V gives CDR1 MGHRA, CDR2 YSYEKL. The V segment lost 1 base and the J segment 6 bases; nucleotides outside the gene matches: 6. This CDR3 contains 15 residues. The CDR3 spells CASSQGSGRAIEQYF. The CDR3 DNA sequence: TGCGCCAGCAGCCAAGGAAGCGGGAGGGCAATCGAGCAGTACTTC.

CDR3 protein: CASSLGAGLETQYF. For the CDR3, the DNA is TGTGCCAGCAGCTTAGGTGCGGGGCTGGAGACCCAGTACTTC. The chain uses TRBV7-9 and TRBJ2-5; D is perhaps TRBD2 (6 bases). Per the germline V gene, CDR1 is SEHNR and CDR2 is FQNEAQ (reference sequence). The CDR3 runs 14 residues. V lost 1 base to trimming and J lost 5 bases, with 11 bases between them.

V gene TRBV19 combines with J gene TRBJ2-7; D unresolved. Germline V gives CDR1 LNHDA, CDR2 SQIVND (reference sequence). Trimming shortened V by 0 bases and J by 7 bases, and 13 bases separated the two germline ends. This CDR3 is 14 amino acids long. CDR3 residues: CASSIDWAAREQYF. CDR3 in DNA: TGTGCCAGTAGTATAGATTGGGCAGCTCGGGAGCAGTACTTC.

The V gene is TRBV20-1, the J gene TRBJ2-1, with D possibly TRBD2 on 6 matching bases. Germline CDR1 and CDR2: DFQATT and SNEGSKA (reference sequence). Trimming stripped 1 base from V and 9 bases from J, with 22 bases between. CDR3 length: 16 residues. The CDR3 here is CSARVPWGLESSEQFF. The CDR3, as DNA: TGCAGTGCTAGAGTTCCTTGGGGACTCGAATCCAGTGAGCAGTTCTTC.

The chain links TRBV9 to TRBJ2-3; the D gene is possibly TRBD2 (6 bases). The CDR3 has 14 amino acids. V lost 3 bases and J lost 2, with 10 bases in between. Per germline, CDR1 SGDLS and CDR2 YYNGEE. This CDR3 is CASSARDFTDTQYF. The DNA for the CDR3 is TGTGCCAGCAGCGCCAGGGACTTCACAGATACGCAGTATTTT.

The J gene is TRBJ2-7, the V gene TRBV6-2 or TRBV6-3; possibly TRBD2 for D (5 bases). This CDR3 comprises 14 residues. Deletions cut 2 bases from V and 0 bases from J, with 8 bases between. CDR1 and CDR2 (germline): MNHEY, SVGEGT. Here the CDR3 reads CASSYRGSSYEQYF. CDR3 DNA: TGTGCCAGCAGTTACCGGGGTAGCTCCTACGAGCAGTACTTC.